The clone carrying this T cell receptor (beta chain) was observed many times. No antigen is known for it. The CDR3 runs to 14 residues. The V end was cut by 5 bases, the J end by 5 bases, with 15 bases between. Regarding time point: newly diagnosed GD, antithyroid drugs for less than 3 months. The TCR library was made from RNA extracted from PBMCs. This sample stems from a study of regulatory T cells in long-lasting Graves disease. About the study: Graves' patients diagnosed newly had used antithyroid drugs under 3 months. Study conclusions and caveats: Whereas new patients shared about 980 public clonotypes, persistent patients shared more, at a few thousand.

HTBI primers from iRepertoire and Arm-PCR of CDR3 regions yielded the TCR beta libraries. TCRdb re-called the multiplex PCR reads with MiXCR, one entry per CDR3 protein. The table includes about 460,000 distinct CDR3 sequences, 14% detected once. The sample was also reused in another study, on T cells in Graves' hyperthyroidism and ophthalmopathy. Turning to that study: For the diagnoses, clinical symptoms, serum thyroxine and TRAb, thyroid ultrasound and orbital computed tomography were used.

This receptor was obtained from a woman aged 50 to 65 with Graves disease. V is TRBV12-3 or TRBV12-4 and J is TRBJ2-5, with D possibly TRBD2 on 6 matching bases. The input for sequencing was peripheral blood mononuclear cells (PBMCs), taken at new diagnosis, from a patient treated with antithyroid drugs. The CDR3: CASSRRGISETQYF. The DNA of the CDR3 is TGTGCCAGCAGTCGGCGGGGCATCTCCGAGACCCAGTACTTC.